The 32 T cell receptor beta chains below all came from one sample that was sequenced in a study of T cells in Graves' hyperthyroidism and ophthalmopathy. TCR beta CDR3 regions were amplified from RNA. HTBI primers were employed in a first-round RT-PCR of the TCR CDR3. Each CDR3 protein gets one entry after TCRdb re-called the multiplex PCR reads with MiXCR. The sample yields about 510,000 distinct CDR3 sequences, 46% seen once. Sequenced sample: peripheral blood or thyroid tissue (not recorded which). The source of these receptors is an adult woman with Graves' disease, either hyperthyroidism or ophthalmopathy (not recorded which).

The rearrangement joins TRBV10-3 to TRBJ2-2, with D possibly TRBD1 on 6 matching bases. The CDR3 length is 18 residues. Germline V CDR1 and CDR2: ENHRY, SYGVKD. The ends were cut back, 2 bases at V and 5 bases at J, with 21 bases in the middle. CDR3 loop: CAISESSVSPTGTGELFF. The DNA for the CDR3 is TGTGCCATCAGTGAGAGCAGCGTTTCCCCCACAGGGACCGGGGAGCTGTTTTTT.

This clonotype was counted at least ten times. CDR3: CASSVGPEEYF. In DNA form, the CDR3 reads TGTGCCAGCAGCGTCGGGCCGGAAGAGTACTTC. The chain combines TRBV11-2 with TRBJ2-5; D remains unclear. Germline CDR1 and CDR2: SGHAT and FQNNGV. V was cut by 5 bases and J by 12 bases, with 13 bases left in between. The CDR3 spans 11 residues.

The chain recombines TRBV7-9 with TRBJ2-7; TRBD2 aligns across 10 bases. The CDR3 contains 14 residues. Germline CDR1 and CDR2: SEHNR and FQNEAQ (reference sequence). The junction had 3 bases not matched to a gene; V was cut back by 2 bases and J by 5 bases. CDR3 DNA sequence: TGTGCCAGCAGCTTACTAGCGGGAGTCCACGAGCAGTACTTC. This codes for CASSLLAGVHEQYF.

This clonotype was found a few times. CDR3 coding DNA: TGTGCCACCAGTGATCCTGGGACAGGGGACACTGAAGCTTTCTTT. Its protein is CATSDPGTGDTEAFF. This chain links TRBV24-1 with TRBJ1-1; TRBD1 agrees at 10 bases. V shed 3 bases, J shed 3 bases, and the junction held 3 bases outside the gene matches. The CDR3 has 15 residues. Germline values: CDR1 KGHDR, CDR2 SFDVKD.

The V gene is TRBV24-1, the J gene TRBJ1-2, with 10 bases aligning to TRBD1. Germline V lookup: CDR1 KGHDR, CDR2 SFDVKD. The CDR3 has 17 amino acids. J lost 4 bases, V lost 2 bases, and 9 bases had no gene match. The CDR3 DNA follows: TGTGCCACCAGTGATTCCCCGGGACAGGGGACCTTCTATGGCTACACCTTC. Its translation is CATSDSPGQGTFYGYTF.

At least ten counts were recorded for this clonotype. CDR3 protein: CSASPEQETQYF. In DNA, the CDR3 is TGCAGTGCTAGCCCCGAACAAGAGACCCAGTACTTC. V gene TRBV20-1 combines with J gene TRBJ2-5; no clear D gene. Germline CDR1 DFQATT, CDR2 SNEGSKA (reference sequence). The CDR3 contains 12 residues. Trimming pared 3 bases from V and 2 bases from J, leaving 7 bases between.

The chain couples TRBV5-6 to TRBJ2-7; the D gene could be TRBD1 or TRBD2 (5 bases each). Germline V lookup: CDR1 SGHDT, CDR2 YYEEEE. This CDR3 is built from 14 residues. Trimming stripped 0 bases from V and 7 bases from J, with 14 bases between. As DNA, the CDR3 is TGTGCCAGCAGCTTGGCCGGGACCGTGAGGGAGCAGTACTTC. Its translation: CASSLAGTVREQYF.

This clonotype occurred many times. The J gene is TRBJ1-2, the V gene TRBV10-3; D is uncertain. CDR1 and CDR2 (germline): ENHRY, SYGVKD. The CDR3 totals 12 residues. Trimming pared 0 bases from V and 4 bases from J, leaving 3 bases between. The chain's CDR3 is CAISESSYGYTF. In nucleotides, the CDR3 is TGTGCCATCAGTGAGTCAAGCTATGGCTACACCTTC.

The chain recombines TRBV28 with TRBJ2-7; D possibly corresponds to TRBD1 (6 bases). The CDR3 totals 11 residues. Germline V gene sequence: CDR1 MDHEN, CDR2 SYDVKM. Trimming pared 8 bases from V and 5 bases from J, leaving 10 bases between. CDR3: CASQGLHEQYF. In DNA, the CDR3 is TGTGCCAGCCAGGGGCTACACGAGCAGTACTTC. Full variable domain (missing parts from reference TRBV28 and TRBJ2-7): DVKVTQSSRYLVKRTGEKVFLECVQDMDHENMFWYRQDPGLGLRLIYFSYDVKMKEKGDIPEGYSVSREKKERFSLILESASTNQTSMYLCASQGLHEQYFGPGTRLTVT.

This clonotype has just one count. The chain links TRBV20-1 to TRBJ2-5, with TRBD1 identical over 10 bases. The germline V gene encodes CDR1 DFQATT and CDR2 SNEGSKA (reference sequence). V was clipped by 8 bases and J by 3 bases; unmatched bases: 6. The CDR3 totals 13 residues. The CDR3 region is CSSGTGVKETQYF. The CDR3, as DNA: TGCAGTTCGGGGACAGGGGTAAAAGAGACCCAGTACTTC.

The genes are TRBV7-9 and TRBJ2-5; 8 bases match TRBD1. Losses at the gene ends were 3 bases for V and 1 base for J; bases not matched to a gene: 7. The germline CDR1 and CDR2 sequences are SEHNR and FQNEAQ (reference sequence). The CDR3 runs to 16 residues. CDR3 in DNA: TGTGCCAGCAGCTTGTCCGGGACAGGTGGCCAAGAGACCCAGTACTTC. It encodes CASSLSGTGGQETQYF.

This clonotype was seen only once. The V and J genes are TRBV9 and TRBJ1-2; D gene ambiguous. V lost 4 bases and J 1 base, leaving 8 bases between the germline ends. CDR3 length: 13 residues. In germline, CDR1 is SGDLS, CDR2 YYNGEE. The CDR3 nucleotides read TGTGCCAGCAGCTCGCAGGTTAACTATGGCTACACCTTC. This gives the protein CASSSQVNYGYTF.

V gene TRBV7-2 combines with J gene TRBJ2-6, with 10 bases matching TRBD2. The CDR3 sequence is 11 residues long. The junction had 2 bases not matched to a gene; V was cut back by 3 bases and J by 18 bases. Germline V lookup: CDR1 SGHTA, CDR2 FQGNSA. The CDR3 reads CASSFASGRTF. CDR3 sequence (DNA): TGTGCCAGCAGCTTCGCTAGCGGGAGGACTTTC.

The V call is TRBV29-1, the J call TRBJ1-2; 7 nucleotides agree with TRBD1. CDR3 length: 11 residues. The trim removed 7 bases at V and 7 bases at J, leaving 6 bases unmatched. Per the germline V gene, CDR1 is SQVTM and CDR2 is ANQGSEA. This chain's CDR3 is CSAMTGSGYTF. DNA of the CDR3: TGCAGCGCTATGACAGGGAGTGGCTACACCTTC.

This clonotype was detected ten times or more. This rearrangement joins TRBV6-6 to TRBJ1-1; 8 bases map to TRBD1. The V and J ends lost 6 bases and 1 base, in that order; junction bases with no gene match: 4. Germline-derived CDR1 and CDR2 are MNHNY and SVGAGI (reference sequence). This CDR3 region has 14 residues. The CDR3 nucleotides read TGTGCCAGCAGACGAGACAGGGGGAACACTGAAGCTTTCTTT. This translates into CASRRDRGNTEAFF.

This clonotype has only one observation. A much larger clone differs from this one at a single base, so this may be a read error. This chain's CDR3 is CAISPGGAIDGNTIYF. The CDR3 nucleotides read TGTGCCATCAGTCCAGGGGGCGCAATAGATGGAAACACCATATATTTT. The V gene is TRBV10-3, the J gene TRBJ1-3, with 8 bases fitting TRBD1. V gave up 5 bases and J gave up 3 bases; unmatched junction bases: 9. The germline V gene encodes CDR1 ENHRY and CDR2 SYGVKD. The CDR3 runs to 16 residues.

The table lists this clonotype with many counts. The CDR3 nucleotides read TGTGCCAGCAGCCCTGGACTAACGGGAAGAGAGACCCAGTACTTC. Translating it yields CASSPGLTGRETQYF. J is TRBJ2-5 and V is TRBV9; D is perhaps TRBD2 (6 bases). The germline V gene has CDR1 SGDLS and CDR2 YYNGEE. CDR3 size: 15 residues. The V end lost 4 bases, the J end lost 4 bases, and 17 bases lay between the germline ends.

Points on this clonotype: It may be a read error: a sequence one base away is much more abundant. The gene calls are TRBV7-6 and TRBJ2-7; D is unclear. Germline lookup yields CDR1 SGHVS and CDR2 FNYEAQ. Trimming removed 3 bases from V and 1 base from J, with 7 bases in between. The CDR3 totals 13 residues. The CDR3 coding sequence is TGTGCCAGCAGCTTGGGTGAGTCCTACGAGCAGTACTTC. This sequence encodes CASSLGESYEQYF.

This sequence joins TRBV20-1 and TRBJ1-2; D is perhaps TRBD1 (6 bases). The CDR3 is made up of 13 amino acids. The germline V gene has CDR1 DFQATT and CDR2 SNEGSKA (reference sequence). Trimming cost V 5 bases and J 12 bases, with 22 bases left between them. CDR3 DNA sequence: TGCAGTGCTGGCAATACCAGGGGAAACGGAAACACCTTC. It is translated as CSAGNTRGNGNTF.

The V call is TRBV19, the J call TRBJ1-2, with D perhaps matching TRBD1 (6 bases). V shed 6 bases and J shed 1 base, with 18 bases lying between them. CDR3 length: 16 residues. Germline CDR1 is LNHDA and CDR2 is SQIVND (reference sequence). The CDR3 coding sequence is TGTGCCAGTAGCCCAGTCCAGGGGAGAAATAACTATGGCTACACCTTC. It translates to CASSPVQGRNNYGYTF.

The CDR3 DNA follows: TGCAGTGCTAGAGTTTTGGGGTACACTGAAGCTTTCTTT. Protein product: CSARVLGYTEAFF. This chain links TRBV20-1 with TRBJ1-1, with D unclear. V lost 1 base, J lost 3 bases, and 9 bases lay in between. The V gene's germline CDR1 is DFQATT and CDR2 SNEGSKA (reference sequence). The length of the CDR3 is 13 residues.

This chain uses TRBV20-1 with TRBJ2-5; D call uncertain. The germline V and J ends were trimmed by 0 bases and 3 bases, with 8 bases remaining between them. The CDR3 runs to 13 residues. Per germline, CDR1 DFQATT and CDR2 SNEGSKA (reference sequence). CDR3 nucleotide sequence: TGCAGTGCTAGAGATATCGCGGAAGAGACCCAGTACTTC. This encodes CSARDIAEETQYF.

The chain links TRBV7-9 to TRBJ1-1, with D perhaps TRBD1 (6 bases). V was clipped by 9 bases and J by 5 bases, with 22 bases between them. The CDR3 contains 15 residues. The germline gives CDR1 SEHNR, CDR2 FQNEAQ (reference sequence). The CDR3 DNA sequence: TGTGCCAGTAGTCCCGCAGGGGTGATGGGAACTGAAGCTTTCTTT. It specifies CASSPAGVMGTEAFF.

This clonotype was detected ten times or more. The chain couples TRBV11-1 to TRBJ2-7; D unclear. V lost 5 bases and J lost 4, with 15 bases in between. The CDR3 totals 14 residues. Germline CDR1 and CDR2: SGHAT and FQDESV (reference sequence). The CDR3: CASSPHSSTYEQYF. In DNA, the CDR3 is TGTGCCAGCAGCCCCCACAGTTCGACTTACGAGCAGTACTTC.

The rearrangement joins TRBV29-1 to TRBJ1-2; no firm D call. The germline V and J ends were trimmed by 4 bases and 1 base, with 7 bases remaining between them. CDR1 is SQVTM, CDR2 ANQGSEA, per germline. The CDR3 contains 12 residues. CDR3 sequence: CSVVPRNYGYTF. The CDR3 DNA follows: TGCAGCGTTGTACCGCGTAACTATGGCTACACCTTC.

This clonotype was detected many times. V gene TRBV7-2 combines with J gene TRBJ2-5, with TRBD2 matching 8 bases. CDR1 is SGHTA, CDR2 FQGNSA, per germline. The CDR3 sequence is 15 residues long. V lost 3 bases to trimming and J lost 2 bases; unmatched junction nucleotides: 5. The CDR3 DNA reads TGTGCCAGCAGCTTCGTACTAGCGGATCAAGAGACCCAGTACTTC. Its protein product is CASSFVLADQETQYF.

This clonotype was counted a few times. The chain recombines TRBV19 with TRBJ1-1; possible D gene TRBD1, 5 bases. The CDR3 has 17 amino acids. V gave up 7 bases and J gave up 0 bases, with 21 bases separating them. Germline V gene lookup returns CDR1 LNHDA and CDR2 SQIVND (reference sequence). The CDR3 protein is CASKGRGMSLLNTEAFF. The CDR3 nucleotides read TGTGCCAGTAAGGGACGTGGTATGTCTCTGTTGAACACTGAAGCTTTCTTT.

The CDR3 loop reads CASSPPRLAGATGELFF. The DNA of the CDR3 is TGCGCCAGCAGCCCCCCCCGACTAGCGGGAGCGACCGGGGAGCTGTTTTTT. V and J are TRBV4-1 and TRBJ2-2; the match to TRBD2 covers 12 bases. V lost 4 bases and J lost 5; bases outside the gene matches: 8. CDR1 is MGHRA, CDR2 YSYEKL, per germline. The CDR3 runs to 17 residues.

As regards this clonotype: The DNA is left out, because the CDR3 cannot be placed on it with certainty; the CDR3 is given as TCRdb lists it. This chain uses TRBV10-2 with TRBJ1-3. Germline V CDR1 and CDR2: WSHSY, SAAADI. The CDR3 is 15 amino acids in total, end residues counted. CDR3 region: CACSASARAGNTIYF.

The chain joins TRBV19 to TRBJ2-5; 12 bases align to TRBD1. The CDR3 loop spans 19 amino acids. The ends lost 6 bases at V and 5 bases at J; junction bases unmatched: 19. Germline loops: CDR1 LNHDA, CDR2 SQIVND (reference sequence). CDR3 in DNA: TGTGCCAGTAGAGGGGTGACCTCGCCGGGACAGGGGGCCGGGGAGACCCAGTACTTC. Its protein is CASRGVTSPGQGAGETQYF.

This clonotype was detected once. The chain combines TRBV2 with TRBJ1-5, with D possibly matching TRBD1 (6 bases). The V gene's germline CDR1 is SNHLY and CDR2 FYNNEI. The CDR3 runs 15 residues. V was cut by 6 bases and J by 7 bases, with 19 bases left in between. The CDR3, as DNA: TGTGCCAGCAGCTCCACGACAGGTATCGCCCAGCCCCAGCATTTT. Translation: CASSSTTGIAQPQHF. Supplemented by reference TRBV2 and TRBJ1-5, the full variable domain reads EPEVTQTPSHQVTQMGQEVILRCVPISNHLYFYWYRQILGQKVEFLVSFYNNEISEKSEIFDDQFSVERPDGSNFTLKIRSTKLEDSAMYFCASSSTTGIAQPQHFGDGTRLSIL.

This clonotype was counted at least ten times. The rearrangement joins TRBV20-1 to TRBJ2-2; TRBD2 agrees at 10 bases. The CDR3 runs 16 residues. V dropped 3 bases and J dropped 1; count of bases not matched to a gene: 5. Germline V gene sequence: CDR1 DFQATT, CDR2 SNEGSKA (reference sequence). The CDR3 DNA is TGCAGTGCTAGTCCGGGACTAGCGTTGAACACCGGGGAGCTGTTTTTT. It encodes CSASPGLALNTGELFF.